This TCR beta chain was sequenced for a study of cytomegalovirus exposure and HLA in healthy donors. The study, taken as a whole, reports: Among immune exposure information, only CMV serostatus was available.

In the case of this clone: Its cognate antigen is unknown. At the DNA level, this CDR3 is encoded by other sequences in the same sample as well.

13 Jbeta primers and 60 Vbeta primers were used for the PCR. Repertoires were generated with immunoSEQ multiplex PCR, while TCRdb's copy carries only in-frame clones and drops some. The profile shows roughly 250,000 clones, 84% of them singletons. Germline CDR1 is MNHEY and CDR2 is SMNVEV (reference sequence). CDR3 length: 16 residues. V was clipped by 5 bases and J by 1 base; unmatched bases: 5. This chain connects TRBV27 to TRBJ1-5, with 10 bases aligning to TRBD1. The sequence came from a woman between 35 and 50 years old in good health and CMV-seropositive. The specimen was PBMCs. The CDR3 spells CASSPGTGVSNQPQHF. The CDR3 DNA is TGTGCCAGCAGTCCCGGGACAGGGGTAAGCAATCAGCCCCAGCATTTT.